This TCR beta chain was sequenced during a study of T-cell memory formation after mild COVID-19 (dated by TCRdb to the early 2020s). For the study in its entirety: Most TCR sequence clusters were specific to one of the two donors. Longitudinal TCRalpha and TCRbeta repertoire sequencing tracked T-cell clones expanding and contracting after mild COVID-19 in a couple of donors. The cohort was made up of two young adult volunteers, one female and one male, who were previously healthy.

Details on this clonotype: This clone's antigen is unknown. There are no base qualities to consult, and no much larger clone falls within one base.

The data were produced on an Illumina NovaSeq 6000. Using 5'RACE with constant-segment primers, TCRalpha and TCRbeta cDNA libraries were constructed, with sample barcodes and unique molecular identifiers added in the process. RNA was extracted from every sample with Trizol reagent. Library amplification was performed in two PCR steps, and a second sample barcode and Illumina TruSeq adapters were introduced in the second step. Libraries were sequenced on an Illumina NovaSeq with 2 x 150 bp paired-end reads. In the original analysis: With migec v1.2.7, reads were demultiplexed and then collapsed into UMI-guided consensus sequences. Using mixcr v2.1.11, UMI consensuses were aligned to TRA and TRB V and J templates and then assembled into clonotypes. Clonotypes were classified as expanded or contracted when called significant by both edgeR and NoisET, with noise models trained on biological replicates. edgeR calls used a false discovery rate-adjusted p below 0.01 and a log2 fold-change threshold of 1. As an exploratory analysis of dynamics, max-normalized trajectories of the 1000 most abundant clonotypes were examined by PCA with hierarchical clustering. Separately sequenced CD4+ and CD8+ repertoires were used to assign a CD4 or CD8 phenotype to each responding clone. TCRdb reprocessed the public reads (quality trimming at Q25 with fastp, clone calling with MiXCR) and kept in-frame beta chains. Each entry merges the rows of one CDR3 protein and shows their most common DNA and genes. TCRdb's processing, not the authors', yielded these V and J calls. The sample profile shows 560,000 or so distinct CDR3 sequences; 15% to 20% of them were found once. Roughly 8% of the sample is taken by the ten largest.

Summary of the overall study and its limitations: The second-wave clones that peaked on day 37 were not confirmed to be SARS-CoV-2 specific. Contracting CD4+ clones were found mainly in CM and EM memory subsets, while CD8+ clones were enriched in EMRA. Clones that contracted from day 15 to 85 showed balanced CD4/CD8 phenotypes, whereas a second wave of clones that expanded from day 15 to 37 leaned towards CD4+. The study covered only a couple of mild cases, and larger cohorts including severe cases with pre-infection samples were considered necessary. Some responding clones were detected in pre-infection memory, suggesting pre-existing cross-reactive memory T cells joined the SARS-CoV-2 response.

PBMCs were isolated by Ficoll-Paque density gradient centrifugation. In the germline V gene (reference sequence), CDR1 corresponds to LNHNV and CDR2 to YYDKDF. The junction shows trimming of 1 base on V and 2 bases on J, plus 4 bases between the germline ends. From cysteine to phenylalanine, the CDR3 is 13 amino acids long. The DNA shown is the 39-base CDR3, in frame from base 1. Sequenced input: PBMCs or a T cell subset sorted from them (not recorded which). The clonotype comes from an adult woman who had mild COVID-19 (a few samples of this study predate the infection). The sample titles of this study are shuffled in the database, so cell type and time point are left out; the donor was told from shared clones. The rearranged segments are TRBV15 and TRBJ2-3; no confident D gene assignment can be made. The CDR3 here reads CATSRGATDTQYF. The nucleotides read TGTGCCACCAGCAGAGGGGCCACAGATACGCAGTATTTT. Full variable domain (CDR3 extended with the reference TRBV15 and TRBJ2-3 proteins): DAMVIQNPRYQVTQFGKPVTLSCSQTLNHNVMYWYQQKSSQAPKLLFHYYDKDFNNEADTPDNFQSRRPNTSFCFLDIRSPGLGDTAMYLCATSRGATDTQYFGPGTRLTVL.